The source of this TCR beta chain is a study of OX40 agonist ivuxolimab in advanced cancers. About the study: Participants, 82.7% male, averaged 60 years of age, ranging from about 20 to 79. Study findings and constraints: Clonal expansion by week 6 occurred in CD4+ and CD8+ blood T cells (at 0.1 to 3.0 mg/kg).

Excluded were patients having autoimmune disease history or systemic immunosuppression. Sequencing used immunoSEQ multiplex PCR; TCRdb keeps in-frame clones, though not all of them. The data show about 48,000 clones, 88% seen once. With regard to this clone: Its antigen is not known.

The clonotype comes from an adult with an advanced solid tumor such as melanoma, head and neck, liver or kidney cancer. Sequenced here: CD4+ or CD8+ T cells sorted from blood, sampled in a trial of the OX40 agonist ivuxolimab.

The CDR3 DNA reads TGTGCCAGCAGCTTCGACTACGAGCAGTTCTTC. Translating it yields CASSFDYEQFF. The J gene is TRBJ2-1, the V gene TRBV11-3, with a weak D call TRBD2 (5 bases). The CDR3 consists of 11 residues. V shed 3 bases and J shed 10 bases, with 7 bases lying between them. Germline V gene data show CDR1 as SGHNT and CDR2 as YENEEA.